The clone carrying this T cell receptor beta chain is large within its sample. Its antigen remains unknown. This sample's time point: sample taken at primary tumor resection. The donors were 72 patients with non-small cell lung cancer that was early-stage and untreated. This sample is drawn from a study of spatial heterogeneity in lung cancer. Study outcomes and limitations: The study found that expanded intratumoral alpha and beta TCR counts tracked tumor mutation counts.

Trimming removed 4 bases from V and 0 bases from J, with 7 bases in between. This CDR3 spans 14 amino acids. Germline CDR1 LGHDT, CDR2 YNNKEL (reference sequence). Every TCR cDNA molecule bore a unique molecular identifier. Using its own MiXCR run on the 5' RACE reads, TCRdb lists one record per CDR3 protein. The sample has around 3,000 distinct CDR3 sequences, 10% seen once. This receptor was identified in a female donor with early-stage non-small cell lung cancer. This specimen was lung tumor tissue, taken at surgery. The V gene is TRBV3-1, the J gene TRBJ1-5, with D uncertain. The CDR3 bases are TGTGCCAGCAGCCCGGCACATAGCAATCAGCCCCAGCATTTT. It specifies CASSPAHSNQPQHF.